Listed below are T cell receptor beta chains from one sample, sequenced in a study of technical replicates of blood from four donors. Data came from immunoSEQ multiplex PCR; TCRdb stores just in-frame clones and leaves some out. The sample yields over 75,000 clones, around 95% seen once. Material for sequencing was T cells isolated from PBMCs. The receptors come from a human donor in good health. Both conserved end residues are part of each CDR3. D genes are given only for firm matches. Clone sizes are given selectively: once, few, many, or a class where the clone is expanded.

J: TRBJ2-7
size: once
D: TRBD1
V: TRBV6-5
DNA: TGTGCCAGCAGGACGCAGGGGGCAGGAAACGAGCAGTACTTC
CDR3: CASRTQGAGNEQYF

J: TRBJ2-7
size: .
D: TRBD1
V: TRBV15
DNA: TGTGCCACCAGCGGCACAGGGGGCCCCGCACTCTCTACGGGCGAGCAGTACTTC
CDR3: CATSGTGGPALSTGEQYF

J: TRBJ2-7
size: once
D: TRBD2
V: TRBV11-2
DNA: TGTGCCAGCAGCTTAGGGAAGGTCGGGAGGACCGACGAGCAGTACTTC
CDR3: CASSLGKVGRTDEQYF

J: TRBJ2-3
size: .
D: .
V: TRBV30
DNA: TGTGCCACCCGGCGGGTTTTCACAGATACGCAGTATTTT
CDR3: CATRRVFTDTQYF

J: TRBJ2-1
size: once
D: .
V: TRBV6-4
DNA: TGTGCCAGCAGTGGTGTACGGAATGAGCAGTTCTTC
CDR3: CASSGVRNEQFF

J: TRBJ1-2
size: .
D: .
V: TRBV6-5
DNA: TGTGCCAGCAGATCGCCAGGGAACACTAACTATGGCTACACCTTC
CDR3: CASRSPGNTNYGYTF

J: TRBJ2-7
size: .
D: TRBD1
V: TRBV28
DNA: TGTGCCAGCAGTTTAGATGGACAGGGGGCGTATCGCGAGCAGTACTTC
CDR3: CASSLDGQGAYREQYF

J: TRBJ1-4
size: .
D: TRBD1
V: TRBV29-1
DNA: TGCAGCGTAACAGGGGGGACTGCAACTAATGAAAAACTGTTTTTT
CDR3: CSVTGGTATNEKLFF

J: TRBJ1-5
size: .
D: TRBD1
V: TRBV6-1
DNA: TGTGCCAGCATGACAGGGAACAATCAGCCCCAGCATTTT
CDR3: CASMTGNNQPQHF

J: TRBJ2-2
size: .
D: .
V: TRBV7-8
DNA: TGTGCCAGCAACACAGGAAGGCTGTTGACCGGGGAGCTGTTTTTT
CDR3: CASNTGRLLTGELFF

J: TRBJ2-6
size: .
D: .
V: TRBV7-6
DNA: TGTGCCAGCAGCTTGGGGCGGCCCTCTGGGGCCAACGTCCTGACTTTC
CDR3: CASSLGRPSGANVLTF

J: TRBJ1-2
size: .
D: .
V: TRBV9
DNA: TGTGCCAGCAGCGGATACGGACGGGGACTAAACTCCGGTCTCGCGAACTATGGCTACACCTTC
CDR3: CASSGYGRGLNSGLANYGYTF

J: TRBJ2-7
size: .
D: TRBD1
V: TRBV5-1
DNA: TGCGCCAGCAGCTTGGTTGGACAGGTGGGGGAGGAGCAGTACTTC
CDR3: CASSLVGQVGEEQYF

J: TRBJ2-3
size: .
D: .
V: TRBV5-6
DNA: TGTGCCAGCAGCTTGGTGGCCGTAGATACGCAGTATTTT
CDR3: CASSLVAVDTQYF

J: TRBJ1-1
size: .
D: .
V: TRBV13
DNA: TGTGCCAGCAGCCAAAAAACAATGCCGAACACTGAAGCTTTCTTT
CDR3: CASSQKTMPNTEAFF

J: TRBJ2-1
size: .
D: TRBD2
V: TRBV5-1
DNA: TGCGCCAGCAGCCCGACTAGCGATTACAATGAGCAGTTCTTC
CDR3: CASSPTSDYNEQFF

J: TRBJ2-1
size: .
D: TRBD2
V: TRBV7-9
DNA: TGTGCCAGCAGGCCCGGGACTAGCGGGAGGGATGAGCAGTTCTTC
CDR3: CASRPGTSGRDEQFF

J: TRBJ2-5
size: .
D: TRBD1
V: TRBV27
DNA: TGTGCCAGCAGTTTACTCCCCGGGACAGTCCAAGAGACCCAGTACTTC
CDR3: CASSLLPGTVQETQYF

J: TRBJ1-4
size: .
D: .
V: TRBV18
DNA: TGTGCCAGCTCACCGGGGGCTGGCCTTAATCCGGGGAATGAAAAACTGTTTTTT
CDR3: CASSPGAGLNPGNEKLFF

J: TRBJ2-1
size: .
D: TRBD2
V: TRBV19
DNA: TGTGCCAGTAGTTTATCCCTAGGTACTAGCGGGAGGTGGAGTGAGCAGTTCTTC
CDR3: CASSLSLGTSGRWSEQFF

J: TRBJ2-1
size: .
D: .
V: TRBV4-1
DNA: TGCGCCAGCAGCTCAGAGCAGGGTACCTACAATGAGCAGTTCTTC
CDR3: CASSSEQGTYNEQFF

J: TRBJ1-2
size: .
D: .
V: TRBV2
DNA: TGTGCCAGCAGTGAAAACAGGGAGTACGGCTACACCTTC
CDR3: CASSENREYGYTF

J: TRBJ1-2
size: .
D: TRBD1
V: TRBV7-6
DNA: TGTGCCAGCAGCTTCACCGGACAGGGAGAAGGCTGGCTTGGCTACACCTTC
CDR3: CASSFTGQGEGWLGYTF

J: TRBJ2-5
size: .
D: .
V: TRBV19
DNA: TGTGCCAGTAAGCCTAGAACCCAAGAGACCCAGTACTTC
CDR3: CASKPRTQETQYF

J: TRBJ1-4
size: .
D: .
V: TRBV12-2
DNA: TGTGCAAGTCGCTTAATCTACCGGGACAGGGGTCCGGAAAAACTGTTTTTT
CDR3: CASRLIYRDRGPEKLFF

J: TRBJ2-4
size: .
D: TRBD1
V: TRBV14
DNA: TGTGCCAGCAGCCCAGGGACAGGACGTCAGTACTTC
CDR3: CASSPGTGRQYF

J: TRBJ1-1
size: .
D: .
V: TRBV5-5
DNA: TGTGCCAGCAGCTTGGAGACAGAGAACACTGAAGCTTTCTTT
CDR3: CASSLETENTEAFF

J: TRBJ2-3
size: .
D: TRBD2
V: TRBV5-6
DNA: TGTGCCAGCAGCGGAATCCCGGGACTAGCGGGAGACGATACGCAGTATTTT
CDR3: CASSGIPGLAGDDTQYF

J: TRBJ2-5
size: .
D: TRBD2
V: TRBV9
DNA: TGTGCCAGCAGCGTAGGGGGGGGTCAAGAGACCCAGTACTTC
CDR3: CASSVGGGQETQYF

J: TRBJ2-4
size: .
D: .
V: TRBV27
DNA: TGTGCCAGCAGTTTATTTGGGGGCCGAAAAAACATTCAGTACTTC
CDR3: CASSLFGGRKNIQYF

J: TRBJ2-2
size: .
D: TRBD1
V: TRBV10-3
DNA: TGTGCCATCAGTGATCCAGGACAGGGGGCCGGGGAGCTGTTTTTT
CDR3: CAISDPGQGAGELFF

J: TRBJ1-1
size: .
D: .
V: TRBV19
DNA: TGTGCCAGTAGCCCGGCGGGGGGATCGAACACTGAAGCTTTCTTT
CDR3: CASSPAGGSNTEAFF

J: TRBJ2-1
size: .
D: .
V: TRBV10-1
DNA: TGCGCCAGCAGTGCTATTGGTCAGGGCGACAATGAGCAGTTCTTC
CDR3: CASSAIGQGDNEQFF

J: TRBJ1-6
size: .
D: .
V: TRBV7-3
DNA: TGTGCCAGCAGCTCCTCTCTCGATTCACCCCTCCACTTT
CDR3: CASSSSLDSPLHF

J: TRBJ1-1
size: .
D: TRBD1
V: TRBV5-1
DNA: TGCGCCAGCAGCTCACAGGGGGCTGGGACTGAAGCTTTCTTT
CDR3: CASSSQGAGTEAFF

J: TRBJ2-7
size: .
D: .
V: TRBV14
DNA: TGTGCCAGCAGCCAAGCCCCCCAGCGGATGCTCTACGAGCAGTACTTC
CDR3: CASSQAPQRMLYEQYF

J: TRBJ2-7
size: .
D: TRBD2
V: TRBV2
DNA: TGTGCCAGCAGCCCCATCCTAGCGGGAAGCTCCTACGAGCAGTACTTC
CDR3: CASSPILAGSSYEQYF

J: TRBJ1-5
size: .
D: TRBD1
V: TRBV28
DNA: TGTGCCAGCAGTCCCCCCCCCTTCGGACAGGCATTCAATCAGCCCCAGCATTTT
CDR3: CASSPPPFGQAFNQPQHF

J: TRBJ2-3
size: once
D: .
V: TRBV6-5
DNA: TGTGCCAGCAGTCCCCAGCTAGTCGTTGCAGATACGCAGTATTTT
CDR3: CASSPQLVVADTQYF

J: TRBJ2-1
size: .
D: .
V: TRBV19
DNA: TGTGCCAGTAGTATTGGGTTGGCGGTGGTCTACAATGAGCAGTTCTTC
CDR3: CASSIGLAVVYNEQFF

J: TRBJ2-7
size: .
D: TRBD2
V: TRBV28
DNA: TGTGCCAGCAGTCTCGGGACTAGTCTCGAGCAGTACTTC
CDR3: CASSLGTSLEQYF

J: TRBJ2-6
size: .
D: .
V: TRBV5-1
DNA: TGCGCCAGCAGCTCGGTGGGCAACCGGGCCAACGTCCTGACTTTC
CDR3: CASSSVGNRANVLTF

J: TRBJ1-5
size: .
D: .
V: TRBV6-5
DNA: TGTGCCAGCAGCACTGGTATTAGCAATCAGCCCCAGCATTTT
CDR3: CASSTGISNQPQHF

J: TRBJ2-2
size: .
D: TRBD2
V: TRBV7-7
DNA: TGTGCCAGCAGCACTAGCGGGGTAAACACCGGGGAGCTGTTTTTT
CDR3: CASSTSGVNTGELFF

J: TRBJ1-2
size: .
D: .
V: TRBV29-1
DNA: TGCAGCGTTGGAGAGTCCCCGACTGCCAACTATGGCTACACCTTC
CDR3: CSVGESPTANYGYTF

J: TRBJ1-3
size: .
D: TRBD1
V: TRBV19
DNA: TGTGCCAGTAGACAGGGGGGAGGAAACACCATATATTTT
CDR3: CASRQGGGNTIYF

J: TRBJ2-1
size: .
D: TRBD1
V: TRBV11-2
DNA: TGTGCCAGCAGCCGGGACAGGGGTGCCCTCAATGAGCAGTTCTTC
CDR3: CASSRDRGALNEQFF

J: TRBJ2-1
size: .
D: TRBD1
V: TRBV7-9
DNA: TGTGCCAGCAGCTTTTTACAGGGGAATGAGCAGTTCTTC
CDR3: CASSFLQGNEQFF

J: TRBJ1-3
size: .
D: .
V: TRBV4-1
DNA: TGCGCCAGCAGCCCCCTCTTCCCGGGACTCGGTGGAAACACCATATATTTT
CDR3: CASSPLFPGLGGNTIYF

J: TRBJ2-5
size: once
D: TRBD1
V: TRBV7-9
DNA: TGTGCCAGCAGCTCAGGGGGCGCTGGACAAGAGACCCAGTACTTC
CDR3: CASSSGGAGQETQYF

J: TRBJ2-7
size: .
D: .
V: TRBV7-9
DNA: TGTGCCAGCAGCACCACAGGGTCAGGGTCCTACAAGCAGTACTTC
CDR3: CASSTTGSGSYKQYF